The 18 T cell receptor beta chains given below trace back to one sample, sequenced in a study of technical replicates of blood from a handful of donors. Clones were sequenced by immunoSEQ multiplex PCR, and TCRdb holds only the in-frame ones, with some missing. The table shows roughly 100,000 clones, with 90% to 96% occurring only once. The sequencing sample was made of T cells isolated from PBMCs. The receptors were sampled from a human donor in good health.

The chain couples TRBV6-5 to TRBJ2-1; D gene unclear. Per germline, CDR1 MNHEY and CDR2 SVGAGI. The V gene lost 0 bases and the J gene lost 8 bases, with 11 bases spanning the gap. The CDR3 totals 14 residues. The CDR3 DNA reads TGTGCCAGCAGTTACTCGGCCGTCGTCTATGAGCAGTTCTTC. Its protein is CASSYSAVVYEQFF.

The CDR3 nucleotides are TGTGCCAGCAGTTGGGGAGGGCTGGTATCAGATACGCAGTATTTT. It translates to CASSWGGLVSDTQYF. This rearrangement joins TRBV25-1 to TRBJ2-3; 7 bases are shared with TRBD2. V shed 5 bases and J 4 bases; nucleotides not matched to a gene: 9. CDR3 length equals 15 residues. Germline V lookup: CDR1 MGHDK, CDR2 SYGVNS. The whole variable domain, remainder taken from reference TRBV25-1 and TRBJ2-3, is EADIYQTPRYLVIGTGKKITLECSQTMGHDKMYWYQQDPGMELHLIHYSYGVNSTEKGDLSSESTVSRIRTEHFPLTLESARPSHTSQYLCASSWGGLVSDTQYFGPGTRLTVL.

The gene calls are TRBV28 and TRBJ2-3; D possibly corresponds to TRBD2 (6 bases). Germline V gene data show CDR1 as MDHEN and CDR2 as SYDVKM. The germline V and J ends were trimmed by 6 bases and 0 bases, with 13 bases remaining between them. The length of the CDR3 is 15 residues. The CDR3 DNA sequence: TGTGCCAGCAGCTGGGGGGATGGGAGCACAGATACGCAGTATTTT. Translated, it gives CASSWGDGSTDTQYF.

This rearrangement joins TRBV6-4 to TRBJ1-1; 9 nucleotides match TRBD1. Trimming at V came to 6 bases and at J to 4 bases, leaving 6 bases not matched to a gene. The CDR3 totals 14 residues. Germline CDR1 is MRHNA and CDR2 is SNTAGT. CDR3 region: CASRLQGASTEAFF. The CDR3 DNA reads as TGTGCCAGCAGACTACAGGGGGCAAGCACTGAAGCTTTCTTT.

The chain uses TRBV7-6 and TRBJ2-7; 8 nucleotides agree with TRBD1. In germline, CDR1 is SGHVS, CDR2 FNYEAQ. The CDR3 sequence is 13 residues long. V shed 6 bases, J shed 5 bases, and the junction held 6 bases outside the gene matches. CDR3 sequence: CASSTGGNHEQYF. The CDR3 coding sequence is TGTGCCAGCAGTACAGGGGGGAACCACGAGCAGTACTTC.

V is TRBV5-1 and J is TRBJ1-1, with D maybe TRBD1 (6 bases). The CDR3 runs to 15 residues. Trimming cost V 0 bases and J 1 base, with 10 bases left between them. Per germline, CDR1 SGHRS and CDR2 YFSETQ. This CDR3 reads CASSLAQGPNTEAFF. The CDR3 DNA is TGCGCCAGCAGCTTGGCGCAGGGGCCGAACACTGAAGCTTTCTTT.

The chain uses TRBV19 and TRBJ2-5; TRBD2 matches 8 bases. V trimming: 3 bases; J trimming: 5 bases; junction bases outside the gene matches: 8. CDR3 length equals 15 residues. The germline CDR1 and CDR2 sequences are LNHDA and SQIVND (reference sequence). CDR3 protein: CASSMAGGLPETQYF. DNA for the CDR3: TGTGCCAGTAGTATGGCGGGGGGACTTCCGGAGACCCAGTACTTC.

The table lists this clone with a count of one. The rearrangement links TRBV29-1 to TRBJ2-7; 7 bases are a match to TRBD2. The germline V gene has CDR1 SQVTM and CDR2 ANQGSEA. V was pared by 4 bases and J by 0 bases, with 0 bases of the junction left unmatched. CDR3 length: 12 amino acids. The CDR3 coding sequence is TGCAGCGTTGGCGGGGGCTCCTACGAGCAGTACTTC. Protein sequence: CSVGGGSYEQYF.

V and J are TRBV9 and TRBJ1-2, with TRBD1 identical over 9 bases. Germline values: CDR1 SGDLS, CDR2 YYNGEE. The junction had 5 bases not matched to a gene; V was cut back by 0 bases and J by 5 bases. This CDR3 is 15 amino acids long. CDR3 DNA sequence: TGTGCCAGCAGCGTAGTGGACAGGGGCGGTTATGGCTACACCTTC. It specifies CASSVVDRGGYGYTF.

The table lists this clone with a count of one. This chain links TRBV21-1 with TRBJ2-1; the D segment call TRBD2 is taken from the table without a DNA check. TRBV21-1 has pseudogene status. The CDR3 sequence is 17 residues long. The CDR3 sequence is CASSKVAHRDYNNEQFF. The DNA for the CDR3 is TGTGCCAGCAGCAAAGTTGCCCACCGGGACTACAACAATGAGCAGTTCTTC.

The chain couples TRBV27 to TRBJ2-1, with D maybe TRBD2 (6 bases). From germline, CDR1 is MNHEY and CDR2 SMNVEV (reference sequence). This CDR3 comprises 13 residues. V lost 6 bases and J 4 bases, leaving 10 bases between the germline ends. For the CDR3, the DNA is TGTGCCAGCAGGCCTGGGACTTACAATGAGCAGTTCTTC. Protein: CASRPGTYNEQFF.

The rearrangement joins TRBV7-2 to TRBJ1-5; D unresolved. V lost 2 bases and J lost 0, with 20 bases in between. CDR1 is SGHTA and CDR2 is FQGNSA in the germline V gene. The CDR3 is 19 amino acids. The CDR3: CASSLRVEQYHYSNQPQHF. The CDR3 region has the DNA TGTGCCAGCAGCTTAAGAGTGGAACAGTACCATTATAGCAATCAGCCCCAGCATTTT. Full variable domain (outside the CDR3, taken from reference TRBV7-2 and TRBJ1-5): GAGVSQSPSNKVTEKGKDVELRCDPISGHTALYWYRQSLGQGLEFLIYFQGNSAPDKSGLPSDRFSAERTGGSVSTLTIQRTQQEDSAVYLCASSLRVEQYHYSNQPQHFGDGTRLSIL.

With respect to this clone: The junction differs from germline at one of its ends, possibly a read error. V usage is TRBV27 and J usage is TRBJ2-7; 10 bases map to TRBD2. This CDR3 comprises 12 residues. Germline V gene sequence: CDR1 MNHEY, CDR2 SMNVEV (reference sequence). In DNA, the CDR3 is TGTGCCAGCAGTTTGCTAGCGGGAGACCCTATCTTC. Encoded protein: CASSLLAGDPIF.

This sequence joins TRBV5-1 and TRBJ2-3; 7 bases match TRBD2. Germline values: CDR1 SGHRS, CDR2 YFSETQ. J lost 3 bases, V lost 4 bases, and 11 bases had no gene match. CDR3 length: 16 amino acids. CDR3 loop: CASSGGSNLRTDTQYF. The DNA of the CDR3 is TGCGCCAGCAGCGGCGGGAGTAACCTGAGGACAGATACGCAGTATTTT. The full variable domain, its missing parts supplied by reference TRBV5-1 and TRBJ2-3, is KAGVTQTPRYLIKTRGQQVTLSCSPISGHRSVSWYQQTPGQGLQFLFEYFSETQRNKGNFPGRFSGRQFSNSRSEMNVSTLELGDSALYLCASSGGSNLRTDTQYFGPGTRLTVL.

This chain joins TRBV9 and TRBJ1-1; 7 bases fit TRBD1. Germline V CDR1 and CDR2: SGDLS, YYNGEE. V lost 5 bases, J lost 5 bases, and 12 bases stayed unmatched. This CDR3 region has 15 residues. The DNA for the CDR3 is TGTGCCAGCAGTGAACTCGCCGGGACAGAGACTGAAGCTTTCTTT. This codes for CASSELAGTETEAFF.

This CDR3 is CASSSARLGEAYGYTF. CDR3 bases: TGTGCCAGCAGCTCCGCAAGACTGGGAGAGGCTTATGGCTACACCTTC. This chain connects TRBV5-6 to TRBJ1-2; D is unclear. The germline CDR1 and CDR2 sequences are SGHDT and YYEEEE. The V and J ends lost 3 bases and 5 bases respectively, with 20 bases between them. The CDR3 is 16 amino acids.

V usage is TRBV19 and J usage is TRBJ1-5; 10 bases are a match to TRBD1. V lost 3 bases, J lost 6 bases, and 8 bases stayed unmatched. The CDR3 has 16 residues. Germline V gives CDR1 LNHDA, CDR2 SQIVND (reference sequence). CDR3 in DNA: TGTGCCAGTAGTATCCGGGACAGGGGTGCGAGTCAGCCCCAGCATTTT. Translated: CASSIRDRGASQPQHF.

The J gene is TRBJ2-1, the V gene TRBV9, with D perhaps TRBD2 (5 bases). Trimming stripped 3 bases from V and 10 bases from J, with 5 bases between. This CDR3 contains 10 residues. Germline V lookup: CDR1 SGDLS, CDR2 YYNGEE. Here the CDR3 reads CASSAGEQFF. The CDR3 DNA reads TGTGCCAGCAGCGCGGGGGAGCAGTTCTTC.